This TCR beta chain was observed in a study of T cell responses to AZD1222 COVID-19 vaccine. In regard to this clone: Antigen unknown.

General study results and limits: Spike as a whole was targeted by vaccine-associated CD4 TCRs, dominant at 160-218 and 743-854.

Trimming pared 3 bases from V and 7 bases from J, leaving 15 bases between. The length of the CDR3 is 14 residues. Germline values: CDR1 MNHNS, CDR2 SASEGT. The data were produced by immunoSEQ multiplex PCR, yet TCRdb's version contains in-frame clones alone and is incomplete. This table has 100,000 to 150,000 clones, roughly nine tenths appearing once. The sample was peripheral blood, taken on day 0 of AZD1222 vaccination. The V gene is TRBV6-1, the J gene TRBJ2-5; D is tentatively TRBD1 or TRBD2 (5 bases each). The TCR was taken from an adult in good health. The CDR3 DNA is TGTGCCAGCAGTGATCCGGGACGACTGGGGACCCAGTACTTC. Protein sequence: CASSDPGRLGTQYF.